This TCR beta chain was sequenced for a study of siplizumab effects on memory and regulatory T cells. Study-level findings and limits: The authors did not confirm suppressive function in proliferating Tregs from siplizumab cultures. The authors mapped only a minor fraction of alloreactive clones to unstimulated subsets.

The protocol was immunoSEQ multiplex PCR, while the TCRdb copy is restricted to in-frame clones and leaves out a portion. The table shows tens of thousands of clones, with 90% to 98% occurring only once. CDR3 length: 18 residues. CDR1 is MNHEY and CDR2 is SMNVEV in the germline V gene (reference sequence). Trimming pared 5 bases from V and 5 bases from J, leaving 27 bases between. Remarks on this clone: Its antigen is unidentified.

V is TRBV27 and J is TRBJ1-2; D might be TRBD1 (6 bases). Sequenced: naive CD8+ T cells sorted from blood. The receptor was isolated from a human donor in good health. The CDR3: CASSPMGGSPGAQYGYTF. The CDR3 bases are TGTGCCAGCAGTCCTATGGGGGGATCCCCAGGGGCGCAGTATGGCTACACCTTC.